This TCR beta chain was captured by sequencing in a study of blood T cell repertoires in COVID-19. In the original processing: Reference gene primer amplification yielded estimated nucleated cell counts. Only in-frame clones appear in the TCRdb table, and some are missing; sequencing was by immunoSEQ multiplex PCR. V, J and clone size were drawn from that table, and D and trimming were deduced from the DNA. The sample shows almost 400,000 clones, roughly 90% of them seen only once. Germline lookup yields CDR1 SGHDN and CDR2 FVKESK. Between the trimmed V and J ends, which lost 4 bases and 2 bases, there was a span of 14 bases. The CDR3 runs to 15 residues. Enrollees, about 18 to 90 years old, lived in approximately 25 US areas. Clinical history reported by participants formed the basis on which cohorts were assigned.

Sequenced: PBMCs or T cells enriched from blood (not recorded which). The rearrangement links TRBV14 to TRBJ1-2, with D perhaps matching TRBD1 (5 bases). This sequence was found in a woman younger than 45 with acute COVID-19. The CDR3, as DNA: TGTGCCAGCAGCCCCGGGGGGGGAACGAACTATGGCTACACCTTC. It encodes CASSPGGGTNYGYTF. Together with reference TRBV14 and TRBJ1-2, the CDR3 gives the full variable domain: EAGVTQFPSHSVIEKGQTVTLRCDPISGHDNLYWYRRVMGKEIKFLLHFVKESKQDESGMPNNRFLAERTGGTYSTLKVQPAELEDSGVYFCASSPGGGTNYGYTFGSGTRLTVV.